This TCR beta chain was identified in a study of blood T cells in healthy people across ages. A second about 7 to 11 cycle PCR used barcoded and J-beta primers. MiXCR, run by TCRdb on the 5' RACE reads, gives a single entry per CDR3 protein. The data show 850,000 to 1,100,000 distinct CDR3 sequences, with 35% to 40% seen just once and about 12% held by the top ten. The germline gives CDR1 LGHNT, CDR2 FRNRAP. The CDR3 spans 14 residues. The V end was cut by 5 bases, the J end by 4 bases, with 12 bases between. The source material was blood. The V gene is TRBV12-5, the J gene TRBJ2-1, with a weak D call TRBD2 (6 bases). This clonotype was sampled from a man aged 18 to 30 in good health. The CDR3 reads CASGTPGAYNEQFF. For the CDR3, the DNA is TGTGCTAGTGGTACCCCGGGAGCGTACAATGAGCAGTTCTTC.